A single sample gave rise to the 9 T cell receptor beta chains below, sequenced in a study of T-cell reconstitution after alpha-beta-depleted transplantation in children (dated by TCRdb to about 2016). The library was made by PCR. Sequencing took place on an Illumina HiSeq 2500. To normalize quantification of the TCRbeta repertoire, the TCR libraries were built with molecular barcoding that relied on unique molecular identifiers. TCRdb handled the public reads itself, with Q25 trimming in fastp and clone calling in MiXCR, and kept productive beta chains. Rows with one shared CDR3 protein collapse into an entry with the most common genes and DNA. The sample contains 900,000 or so distinct CDR3 sequences, under 20% of them found a single time. Roughly 4.8% of the sample is in the top ten clones. The sample's treatment or condition, from its label and the paper: allogeneic hematopoietic cell transplantation with graft depleted of TCRalphabeta T cells and CD19 B cells.

Here the sequenced sample was PBMCs, mostly from graft donor cells, taken 360 days after TCRalphabeta/CD19-depleted stem cell transplant. The receptors stem from a male patient younger than 18 who had a stem cell transplant for acute lymphoblastic leukemia, so the T cells may come from the graft donor.

In this sample, this clonotype turned up a few times. The gene calls are TRBV6-2 or TRBV6-3 and TRBJ2-7; TRBD2 agrees at 9 bases. The CDR3 runs to 16 residues. CDR1 and CDR2 (germline): MNHEY, SVGEGT. V was clipped by 0 bases and J by 3 bases; unmatched bases: 6. The chain's CDR3 is CASSYSRLAENYEQYF. CDR3 nucleotide sequence: TGTGCCAGCAGTTACTCGAGACTAGCGGAGAACTACGAGCAGTACTTC.

This clonotype was seen only a few times. The rearrangement links TRBV5-1 to TRBJ2-5; TRBD2 agrees at 7 bases. This CDR3 has 13 residues. Germline V gene data show CDR1 as SGHRS and CDR2 as YFSETQ. V lost 4 bases, J lost 6 bases, and 6 bases stayed unmatched. CDR3 protein: CASSQSGMKTQYF. CDR3 coding DNA: TGCGCCAGCAGCCAAAGCGGGATGAAGACCCAGTACTTC.

This clonotype was recorded a few times. This rearrangement joins TRBV7-3 to TRBJ2-7; D gene ambiguous. The germline V and J ends were trimmed by 5 bases and 2 bases, with 10 bases remaining between them. Germline CDR1 reads SGHTA; CDR2 reads FQGTGA. The CDR3 sequence is 13 residues long. The CDR3 nucleotides read TGTGCCAGCAGCCAGCTACCTGCCTACGAGCAGTACTTC. This codes for CASSQLPAYEQYF. Combining the CDR3 with reference TRBV7-3 and TRBJ2-7 gives the whole variable domain GAGVSQTPSNKVTEKGKYVELRCDPISGHTALYWYRQSLGQGPEFLIYFQGTGAADDSGLPNDRFFAVRPEGSVSTLKIQRTERGDSAVYLCASSQLPAYEQYFGPGTRLTVT.

Note on this clonotype: The CDR3 ends on some other residue instead of the conserved phenylalanine or tryptophan, so this is likely a read error. The genes are TRBV4-2 and TRBJ2-1; TRBD2 aligns across 7 bases. The CDR3 loop spans 12 amino acids. The germline gives CDR1 LGHNA, CDR2 YNFKEQ. Trimming at V came to 3 bases and at J to 9 bases, leaving 2 bases not matched to a gene. CDR3: CASSQQRGEQFY. In nucleotides, the CDR3 is TGTGCCAGCAGCCAGCAGCGGGGTGAGCAGTTCTAC.

The chain uses TRBV11-1 and TRBJ2-7; no definite D call. Trimming left V 5 bases short and J 0 bases short, with 11 bases between. The CDR3 runs 14 residues. CDR1 SGHAT and CDR2 FQDESV come from the germline V gene (reference sequence). CDR3 in amino acids: CASSPLFSSYEQYF. Written as DNA, the CDR3 is TGTGCCAGCAGCCCCTTGTTCAGCTCCTACGAGCAGTACTTC. The entire variable domain, with the rest obtained from reference TRBV11-1 and TRBJ2-7, is as follows: EAEVAQSPRYKITEKSQAVAFWCDPISGHATLYWYRQILGQGPELLVQFQDESVVDDSQLPKDRFSAERLKGVDSTLKIQPAELGDSAMYLCASSPLFSSYEQYFGPGTRLTVT.

This sequence joins TRBV5-1 and TRBJ2-7; D might be TRBD1 (7 bases). Germline V gives CDR1 SGHRS, CDR2 YFSETQ. V was cut by 4 bases and J by 7 bases, with 21 bases left in between. The length of the CDR3 is 15 residues. CDR3: CASSRGTAGLWEQYF. The DNA for the CDR3 is TGCGCCAGCAGCCGGGGGACAGCAGGCTTGTGGGAGCAGTACTTC.

The CDR3 sequence: CASSQVSSGIGWETQYF. The CDR3 coding sequence is TGTGCCAGCAGCCAAGTATCTAGCGGGATCGGGTGGGAGACCCAGTACTTC. The V call is TRBV3-1, the J call TRBJ2-5; TRBD2 agrees at 9 bases. CDR3 length: 17 amino acids. Germline assignment: CDR1 LGHDT and CDR2 YNNKEL (reference sequence). The J segment lost 5 bases and the V segment lost 1 base, leaving 11 bases of the junction unmatched.

This clonotype was seen a few times. In nucleotides, the CDR3 is TGTGCCAGCAGTTTCCTAAGTGCGGGAGGGCCCCCCTACGAGCAGTACTTC. Its translation: CASSFLSAGGPPYEQYF. This chain links TRBV6-5 with TRBJ2-7, with TRBD2 matching 9 bases. This CDR3 region has 17 residues. Germline V CDR1 and CDR2: MNHEY, SVGAGI. The V and J ends lost 4 bases and 2 bases, in that order; junction bases with no gene match: 12.

Remarks on this clonotype: A read error may be the cause here, since a much bigger clone is one base away. The chain is built from TRBV12-3 or TRBV12-4 and TRBJ2-7; D is ambiguous. The V and J ends lost 2 bases and 1 base respectively, with 12 bases between them. The CDR3 extends over 15 amino acids. This CDR3 reads CASSLKGCPSYEQYF. The DNA of the CDR3 is TGTGCCAGCAGTTTAAAGGGCTGCCCATCCTACGAGCAGTACTTC.